This entry describes one TCR beta chain. Its antigen is unidentified. This specimen belongs to a study of T cells in localized non-small cell lung cancer. General study results and limits: Elevated circulating T cell density in blood was associated with longer overall survival.

With 2 bases removed from V and 1 base from J, the gap between germline ends came to 13 bases. This CDR3 has 16 amino acids. From germline, CDR1 is KGHSH and CDR2 LQKENI. Assay: immunoSEQ multiplex PCR; the TCRdb copy retains only in-frame clones and omits some. The table includes tens of thousands of clones, approximately 90% detected once. Sample: peripheral blood, taken before any cancer treatment. This chain links TRBV18 with TRBJ2-3; D not resolved. The source of this sequence is a male donor older than 55 with stage I squamous cell lung carcinoma. Here the CDR3 reads CASSPGRAIGTDTQYF. The CDR3 coding sequence is TGTGCCAGCTCACCAGGGCGAGCGATTGGCACAGATACGCAGTATTTT.